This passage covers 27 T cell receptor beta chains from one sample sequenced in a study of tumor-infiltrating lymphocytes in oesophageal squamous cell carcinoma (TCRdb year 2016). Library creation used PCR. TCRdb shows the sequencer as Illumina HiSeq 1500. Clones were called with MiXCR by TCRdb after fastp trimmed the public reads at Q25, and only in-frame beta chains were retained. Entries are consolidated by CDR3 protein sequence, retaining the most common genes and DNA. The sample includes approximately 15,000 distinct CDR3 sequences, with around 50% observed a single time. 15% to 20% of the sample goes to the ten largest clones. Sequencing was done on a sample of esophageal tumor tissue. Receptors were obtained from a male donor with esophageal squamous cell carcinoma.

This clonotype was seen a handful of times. DNA for the CDR3: TGTGCCAGCACTAACGAATTTCAGGTCACTGAAGCTTTCTTT. It translates to CASTNEFQVTEAFF. The genes are TRBV7-9 and TRBJ1-1; no clear D. The germline V gene has CDR1 SEHNR and CDR2 FQNEAQ (reference sequence). V was clipped by 7 bases and J by 4 bases, with 16 bases between them. The CDR3 length is 14 residues.

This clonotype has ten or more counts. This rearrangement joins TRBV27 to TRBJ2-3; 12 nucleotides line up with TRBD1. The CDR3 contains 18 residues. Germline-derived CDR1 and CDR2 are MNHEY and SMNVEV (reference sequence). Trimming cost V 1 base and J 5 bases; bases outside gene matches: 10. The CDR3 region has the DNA TGTGCCAGCAGTTTATTCGAACCGGGACAGGGGGCAATAGATACGCAGTATTTT. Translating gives CASSLFEPGQGAIDTQYF.

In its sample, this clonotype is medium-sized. DNA for the CDR3: TGTGCCACTACGGACACCAGTCTCTATGGCTACACCTTC. It specifies CATTDTSLYGYTF. The chain uses TRBV6-1 and TRBJ1-2; a possible D gene is TRBD1 (5 bases). Germline values: CDR1 MNHNS, CDR2 SASEGT. V lost 10 bases and J 4 bases, leaving 16 bases between the germline ends. CDR3 size: 13 residues.

The CDR3, as DNA: TGTGCCAGCAGCTTAGACCTAACAGATACGCAGTATTTT. Amino acids: CASSLDLTDTQYF. The chain uses TRBV7-9 and TRBJ2-3, with no clear D. CDR3 length: 13 amino acids. Germline-derived CDR1 and CDR2 are SEHNR and FQNEAQ (reference sequence). The V and J ends lost 1 base and 3 bases respectively, with 5 bases between them.

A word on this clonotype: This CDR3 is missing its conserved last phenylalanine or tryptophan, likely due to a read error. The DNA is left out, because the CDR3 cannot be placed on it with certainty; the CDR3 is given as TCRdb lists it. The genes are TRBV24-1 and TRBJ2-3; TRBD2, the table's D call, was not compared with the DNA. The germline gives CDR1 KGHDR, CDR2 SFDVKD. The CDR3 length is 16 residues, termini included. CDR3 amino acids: CATIHGGSRYEQYFGP.

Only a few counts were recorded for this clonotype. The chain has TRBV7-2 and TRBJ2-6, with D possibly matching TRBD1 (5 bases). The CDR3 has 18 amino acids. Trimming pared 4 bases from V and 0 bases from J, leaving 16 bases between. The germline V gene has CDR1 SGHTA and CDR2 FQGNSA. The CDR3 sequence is CASSYPFGHHSGANVLTF. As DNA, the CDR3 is TGTGCCAGCAGCTACCCTTTTGGACACCACTCTGGGGCCAACGTCCTGACTTTC.

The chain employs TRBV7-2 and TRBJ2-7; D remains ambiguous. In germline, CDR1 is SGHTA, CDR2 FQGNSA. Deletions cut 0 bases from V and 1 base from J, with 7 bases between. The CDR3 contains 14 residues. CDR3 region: CASSLAILSYEQYF. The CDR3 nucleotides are TGTGCCAGCAGCTTAGCGATCTTATCCTACGAGCAGTACTTC.

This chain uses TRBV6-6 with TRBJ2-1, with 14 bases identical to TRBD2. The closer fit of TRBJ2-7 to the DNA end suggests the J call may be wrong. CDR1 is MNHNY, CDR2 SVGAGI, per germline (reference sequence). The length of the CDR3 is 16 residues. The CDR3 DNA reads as TGTGCCAGCAGTTCCCGGACTAGCGGGGGGAGGAACGAGCAGTACTTC. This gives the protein CASSSRTSGGRNEQYF.

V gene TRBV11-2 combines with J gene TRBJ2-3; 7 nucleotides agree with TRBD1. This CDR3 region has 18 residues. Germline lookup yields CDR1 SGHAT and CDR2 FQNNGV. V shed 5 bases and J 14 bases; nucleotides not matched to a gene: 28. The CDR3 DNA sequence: TGTGCCAGCAGCCCCAGGGGACAGCCAAATTGGAACACCGGGGAGCTGTATTTT. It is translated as CASSPRGQPNWNTGELYF.

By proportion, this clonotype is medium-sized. The CDR3 DNA is TGTGCCAGCAGCTTACATAAGGGCGAGCAGTACTTC. Its translation: CASSLHKGEQYF. The V gene is TRBV7-2, the J gene TRBJ2-7, with D uncertain. Trimming stripped 2 bases from V and 6 bases from J, with 8 bases between. This CDR3 contains 12 residues. The germline gives CDR1 SGHTA, CDR2 FQGNSA.

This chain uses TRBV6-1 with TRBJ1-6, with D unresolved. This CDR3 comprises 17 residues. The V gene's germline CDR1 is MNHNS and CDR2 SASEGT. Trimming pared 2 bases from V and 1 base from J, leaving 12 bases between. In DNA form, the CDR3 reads TGTGCCAGCAGTGAATACCCGGGATGGTCCTATAATTCACCCCTCCACTTT. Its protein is CASSEYPGWSYNSPLHF.

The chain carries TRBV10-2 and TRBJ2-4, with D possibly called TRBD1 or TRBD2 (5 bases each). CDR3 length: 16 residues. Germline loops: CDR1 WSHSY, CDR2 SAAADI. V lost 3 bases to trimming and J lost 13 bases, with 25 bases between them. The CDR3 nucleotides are TGCGCCAGCAGTGAACTTCGGGGCTATACCTACAATGAGCAGTACTTC. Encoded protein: CASSELRGYTYNEQYF.

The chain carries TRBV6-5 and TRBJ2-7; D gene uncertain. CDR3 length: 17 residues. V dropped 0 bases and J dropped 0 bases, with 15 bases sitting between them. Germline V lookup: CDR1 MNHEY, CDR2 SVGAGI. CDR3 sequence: CASSYSNRVTISYEQYF. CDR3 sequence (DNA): TGTGCCAGCAGTTACTCGAATCGCGTGACCATCTCCTACGAGCAGTACTTC.

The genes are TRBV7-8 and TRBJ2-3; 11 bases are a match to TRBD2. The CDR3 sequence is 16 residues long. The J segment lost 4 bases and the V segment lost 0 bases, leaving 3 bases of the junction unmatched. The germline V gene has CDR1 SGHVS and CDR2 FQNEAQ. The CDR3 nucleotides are TGTGCCAGCAGCTTAGCAGCTAGCGGGGGGTCAGATACGCAGTATTTT. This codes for CASSLAASGGSDTQYF.

CDR3 protein: CASSLRTGSSYEQYF. For the CDR3, the DNA is TGTGCCAGCAGTTTGAGGACAGGGAGCTCCTACGAGCAGTACTTC. This chain connects TRBV6-1 to TRBJ2-7; TRBD1 matches at 8 bases. The CDR3 is 15 amino acids. The junction had 6 bases not matched to a gene; V was cut back by 5 bases and J by 0 bases. The germline gives CDR1 MNHNS, CDR2 SASEGT.

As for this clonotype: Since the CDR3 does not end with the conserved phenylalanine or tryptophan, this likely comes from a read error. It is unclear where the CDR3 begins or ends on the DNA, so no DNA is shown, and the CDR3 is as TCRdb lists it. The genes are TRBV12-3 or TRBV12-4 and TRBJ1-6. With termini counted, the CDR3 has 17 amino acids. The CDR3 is CASSPSRYSYNEQFFGP.

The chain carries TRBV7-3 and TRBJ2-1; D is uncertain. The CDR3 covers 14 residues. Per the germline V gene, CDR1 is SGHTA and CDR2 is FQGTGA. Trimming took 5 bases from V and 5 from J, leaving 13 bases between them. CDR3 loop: CASSVGPHDNEQFF. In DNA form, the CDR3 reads TGTGCCAGCAGCGTGGGTCCCCATGACAATGAGCAGTTCTTC. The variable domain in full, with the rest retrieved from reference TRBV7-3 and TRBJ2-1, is GAGVSQTPSNKVTEKGKYVELRCDPISGHTALYWYRQSLGQGPEFLIYFQGTGAADDSGLPNDRFFAVRPEGSVSTLKIQRTERGDSAVYLCASSVGPHDNEQFFGPGTRLTVL.

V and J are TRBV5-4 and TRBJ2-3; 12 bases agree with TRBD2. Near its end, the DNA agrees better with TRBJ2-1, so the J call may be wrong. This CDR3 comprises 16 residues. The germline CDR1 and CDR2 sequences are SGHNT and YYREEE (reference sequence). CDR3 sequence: CASSFLLAGGRGEQFF. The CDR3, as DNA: TGTGCCAGCAGCTTCCTACTAGCGGGAGGTAGGGGTGAGCAGTTCTTC.

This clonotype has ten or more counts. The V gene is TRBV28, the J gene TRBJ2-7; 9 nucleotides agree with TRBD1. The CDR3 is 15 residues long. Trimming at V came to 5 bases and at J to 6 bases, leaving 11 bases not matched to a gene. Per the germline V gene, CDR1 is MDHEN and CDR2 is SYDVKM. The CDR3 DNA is TGTGCCAGCAGTCCCCGGACAGGGGCGCCCAGCGAGCAGTACTTC. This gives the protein CASSPRTGAPSEQYF.

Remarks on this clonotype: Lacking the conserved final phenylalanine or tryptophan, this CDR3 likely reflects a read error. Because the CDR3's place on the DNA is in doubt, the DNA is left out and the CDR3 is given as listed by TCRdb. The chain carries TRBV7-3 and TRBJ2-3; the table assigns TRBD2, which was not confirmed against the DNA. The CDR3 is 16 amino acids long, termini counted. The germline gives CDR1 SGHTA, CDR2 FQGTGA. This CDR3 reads CASSLYPPLDPSTLGT.

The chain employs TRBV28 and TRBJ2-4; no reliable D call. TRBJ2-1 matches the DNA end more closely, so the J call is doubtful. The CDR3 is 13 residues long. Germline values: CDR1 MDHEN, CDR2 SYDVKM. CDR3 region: CASSSIHYNEQFF. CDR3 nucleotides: TGTGCCAGCAGTTCGATACACTACAATGAGCAGTTCTTC.

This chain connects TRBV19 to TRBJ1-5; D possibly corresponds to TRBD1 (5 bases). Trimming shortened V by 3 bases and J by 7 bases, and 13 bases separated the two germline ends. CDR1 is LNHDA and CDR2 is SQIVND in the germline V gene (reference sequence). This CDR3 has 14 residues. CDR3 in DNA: TGTGCCAGTAGTATTGGGGGAGTAGGACAGCCCCAGCATTTT. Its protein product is CASSIGGVGQPQHF.

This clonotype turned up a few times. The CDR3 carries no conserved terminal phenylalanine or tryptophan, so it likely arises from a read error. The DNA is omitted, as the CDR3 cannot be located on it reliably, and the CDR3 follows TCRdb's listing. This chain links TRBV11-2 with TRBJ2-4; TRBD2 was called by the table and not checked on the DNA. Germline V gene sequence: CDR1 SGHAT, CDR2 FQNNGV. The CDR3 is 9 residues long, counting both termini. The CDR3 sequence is CASSYGAAG.

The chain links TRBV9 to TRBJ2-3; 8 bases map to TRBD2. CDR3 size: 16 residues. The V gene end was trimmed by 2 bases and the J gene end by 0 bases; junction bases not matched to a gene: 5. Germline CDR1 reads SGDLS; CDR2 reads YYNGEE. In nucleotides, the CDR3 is TGTGCCAGCAGCGTGTCACTAGCGGTAAGCACAGATACGCAGTATTTT. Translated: CASSVSLAVSTDTQYF.

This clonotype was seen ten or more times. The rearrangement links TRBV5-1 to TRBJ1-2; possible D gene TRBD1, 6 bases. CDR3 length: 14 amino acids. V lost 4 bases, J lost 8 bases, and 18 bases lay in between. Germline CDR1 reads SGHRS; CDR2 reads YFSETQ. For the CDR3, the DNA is TGCGCCAGCAGCCCTGTAGTACAGGGTGGCGGCTACACCTTC. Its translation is CASSPVVQGGGYTF.

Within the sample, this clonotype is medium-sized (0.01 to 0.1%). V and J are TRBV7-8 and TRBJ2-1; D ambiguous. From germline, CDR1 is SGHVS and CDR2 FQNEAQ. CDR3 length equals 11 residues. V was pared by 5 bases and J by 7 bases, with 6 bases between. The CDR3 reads CASSHGNEQFF. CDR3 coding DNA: TGTGCCAGCAGCCATGGGAATGAGCAGTTCTTC.

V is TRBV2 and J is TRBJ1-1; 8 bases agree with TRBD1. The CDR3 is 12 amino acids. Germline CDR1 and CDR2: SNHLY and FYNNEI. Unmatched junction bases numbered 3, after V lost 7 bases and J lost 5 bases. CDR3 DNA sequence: TGTGCCAGCACGGGACAGGCGACTGAAGCTTTCTTT. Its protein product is CASTGQATEAFF.